The present TCR beta chain was sequenced within a study of shared clonotypes between healthy human individuals. Whole-study findings and limits: Clonotypes which were not shared had lower generation probabilities than clonotypes that all four donors shared. What naive subsets generally showed was a larger estimated richness than memory subsets showed. The researchers took only blood, and tissue repertoires probably look different.

The assay was immunoSEQ multiplex PCR, and TCRdb's table has in-frame clones only and misses some. The repertoire includes 2,100,000 or so clones, under 97% of them detected once, and over 0.1% sits in the top ten. In the case of this clone: Its antigen is currently unknown. One junction end does not reproduce the germline sequence, and a read error may be involved.

The sequencing sample was made of naive CD4+ T cells sorted from blood. Subset in this sample: CD45RA+ positively selected. This TCR came from a man aged 18 to 30 in good health.

CDR3 bases: TGCGCCAGCAGCTTGGGTTCCGGACACCCATTGGCCTTC. The encoded protein is CASSLGSGHPLAF. This chain connects TRBV5-1 to TRBJ1-2; possible D gene TRBD1, 5 bases. The CDR3 has 13 residues. Germline V gives CDR1 SGHRS, CDR2 YFSETQ.